This T cell receptor (beta chain) appears in the sequencing data of a study of T cell responses to AZD1222 COVID-19 vaccine. Regarding the study as a whole: Seropositivity was recorded at baseline in only a handful of AZD1222 recipients. Sampled repertoires all dated from after the peak T cell response.

This table comes from immunoSEQ multiplex PCR, and its TCRdb copy is limited to in-frame clones, with some not included. The table lists 140,000 to 150,000 clones, 70% to 90% of them singletons. About this clone itself: Its matching antigen is unknown.

The clonotype originates from an adult in good health. This sample comprised peripheral blood, obtained on day 0 of AZD1222 vaccination.

The DNA for the CDR3 is TGTGCCAGCAGTTTCATTAGGAGTTCTGAAGCTTTCTTT. Translated: CASSFIRSSEAFF. J is TRBJ1-1 and V is TRBV27; D is unresolved. Trimming removed 3 bases at V and 6 bases at J, with 11 bases between. The CDR3 is 13 residues long. Germline values: CDR1 MNHEY, CDR2 SMNVEV (reference sequence).